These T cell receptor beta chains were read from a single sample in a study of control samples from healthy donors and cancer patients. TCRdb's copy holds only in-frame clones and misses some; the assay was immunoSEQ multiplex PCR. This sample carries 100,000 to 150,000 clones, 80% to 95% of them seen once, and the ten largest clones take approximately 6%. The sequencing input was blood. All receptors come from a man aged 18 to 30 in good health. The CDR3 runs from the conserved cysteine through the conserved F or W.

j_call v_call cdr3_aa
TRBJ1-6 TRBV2 CASESPLHF
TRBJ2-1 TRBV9 CASSPGVSSYNEQFF
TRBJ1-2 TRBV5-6 CASSLLSGWLYGYTF
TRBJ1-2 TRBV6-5 CASAGLRTNYGYTF
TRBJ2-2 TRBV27 CASSLYPDTNTGELFF
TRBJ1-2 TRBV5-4 CASSYSGNNYGYTF
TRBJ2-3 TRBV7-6 CASSPYSAVTSTDTQYF
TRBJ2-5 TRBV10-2 CASSDRGLTGEETQYF
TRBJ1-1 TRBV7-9 CASSRGGVGVVEAFF
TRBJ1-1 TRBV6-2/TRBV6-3 CASSYAGATTEAFF
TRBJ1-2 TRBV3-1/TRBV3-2 CASSPGTVYIGYTF
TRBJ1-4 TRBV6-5 CASSTSGGAGGKLFF
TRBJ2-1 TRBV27 CASSLLGTGGSEQFF
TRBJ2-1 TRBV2 CASSDRGPEQFF
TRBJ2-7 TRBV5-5 CASSLSDYEQYF
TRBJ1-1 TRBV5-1 CASSLRVMNTEAFF
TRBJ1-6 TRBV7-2 CASSFFGGHSPLHF
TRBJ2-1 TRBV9 CASSVGVLDEQFF
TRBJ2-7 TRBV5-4 CASSTGSSSYEQYF
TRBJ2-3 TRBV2 CASRDTGTEQYF
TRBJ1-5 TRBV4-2 CASSQESGGGNQPQHF
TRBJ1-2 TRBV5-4 CASSRDSVYGYTF
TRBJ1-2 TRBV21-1 CASGVPPVRYHGYTF